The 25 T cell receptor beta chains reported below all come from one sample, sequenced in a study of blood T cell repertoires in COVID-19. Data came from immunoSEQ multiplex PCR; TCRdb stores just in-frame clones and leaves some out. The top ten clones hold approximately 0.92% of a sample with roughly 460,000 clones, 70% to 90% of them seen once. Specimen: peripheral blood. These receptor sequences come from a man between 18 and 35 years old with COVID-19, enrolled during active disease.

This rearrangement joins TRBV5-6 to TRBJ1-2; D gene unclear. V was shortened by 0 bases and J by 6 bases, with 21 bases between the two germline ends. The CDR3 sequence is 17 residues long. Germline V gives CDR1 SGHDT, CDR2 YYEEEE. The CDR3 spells CASSLEFSLGFLDGYTF. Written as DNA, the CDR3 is TGTGCCAGCAGCTTGGAGTTCTCGTTGGGTTTTCTAGATGGCTACACCTTC.

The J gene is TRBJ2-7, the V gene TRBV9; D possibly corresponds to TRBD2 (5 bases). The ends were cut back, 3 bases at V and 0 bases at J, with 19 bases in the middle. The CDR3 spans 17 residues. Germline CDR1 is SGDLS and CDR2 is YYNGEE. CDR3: CASSATPKDLLSYEQYF. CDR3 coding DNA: TGTGCCAGCAGCGCCACCCCGAAGGACTTGCTCTCCTACGAGCAGTACTTC. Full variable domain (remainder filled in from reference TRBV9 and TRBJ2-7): DSGVTQTPKHLITATGQRVTLRCSPRSGDLSVYWYQQSLDQGLQFLIQYYNGEERAKGNILERFSAQQFPDLHSELNLSSLELGDSALYFCASSATPKDLLSYEQYFGPGTRLTVT.

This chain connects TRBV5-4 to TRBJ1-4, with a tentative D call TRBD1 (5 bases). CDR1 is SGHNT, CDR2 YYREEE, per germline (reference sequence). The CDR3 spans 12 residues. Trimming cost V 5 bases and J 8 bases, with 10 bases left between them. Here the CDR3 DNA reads TGTGCCAGCAGAGCGGAGGGGGAAAAACTGTTTTTT. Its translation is CASRAEGEKLFF.

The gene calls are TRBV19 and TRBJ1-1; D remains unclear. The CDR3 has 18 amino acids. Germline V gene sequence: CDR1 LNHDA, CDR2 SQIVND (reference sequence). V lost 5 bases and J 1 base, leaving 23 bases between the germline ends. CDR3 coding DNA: TGTGCCAGTAGTCCAAAATCGGACTCTCCCCGGGGGAACACTGAAGCTTTCTTT. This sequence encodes CASSPKSDSPRGNTEAFF.

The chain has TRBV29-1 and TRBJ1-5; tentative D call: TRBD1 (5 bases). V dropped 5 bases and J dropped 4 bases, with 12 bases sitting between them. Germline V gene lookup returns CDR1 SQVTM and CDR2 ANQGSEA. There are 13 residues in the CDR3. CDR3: CSVRGKANQPQHF. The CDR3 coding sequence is TGCAGCGTTCGGGGGAAGGCAAATCAGCCCCAGCATTTT.

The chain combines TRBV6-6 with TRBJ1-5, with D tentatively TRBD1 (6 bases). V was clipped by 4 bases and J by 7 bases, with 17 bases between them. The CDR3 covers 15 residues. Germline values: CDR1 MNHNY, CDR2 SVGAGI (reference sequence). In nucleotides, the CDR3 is TGTGCCAGCAGTTCCCAGGGGAAGGGCAGGCAGCCCCAGCATTTT. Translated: CASSSQGKGRQPQHF.

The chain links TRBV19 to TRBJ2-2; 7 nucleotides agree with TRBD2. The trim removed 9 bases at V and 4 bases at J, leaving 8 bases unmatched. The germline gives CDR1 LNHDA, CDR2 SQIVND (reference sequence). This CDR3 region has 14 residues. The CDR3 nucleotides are TGTGCCAGCAGCAGCGGGATGGCCACCGGGGAGCTGTTTTTT. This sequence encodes CASSSGMATGELFF.

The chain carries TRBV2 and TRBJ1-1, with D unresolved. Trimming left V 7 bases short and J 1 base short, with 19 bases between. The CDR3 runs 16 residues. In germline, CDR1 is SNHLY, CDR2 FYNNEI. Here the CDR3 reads CASKRTGGTGNTEAFF. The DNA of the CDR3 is TGTGCCAGCAAGAGAACCGGAGGTACTGGGAACACTGAAGCTTTCTTT.

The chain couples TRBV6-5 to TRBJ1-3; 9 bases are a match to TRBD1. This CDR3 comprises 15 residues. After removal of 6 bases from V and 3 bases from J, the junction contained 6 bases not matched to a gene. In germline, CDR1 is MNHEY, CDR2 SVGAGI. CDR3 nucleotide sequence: TGTGCCAGCAGACGAACAGGGGGCGGTGGAAACACCATATATTTT. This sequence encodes CASRRTGGGGNTIYF.

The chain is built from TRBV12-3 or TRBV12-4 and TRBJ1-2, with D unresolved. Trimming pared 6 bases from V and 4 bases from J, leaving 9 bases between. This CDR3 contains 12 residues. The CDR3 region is CASSPLGYGYTF. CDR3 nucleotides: TGTGCCAGCAGCCCGCTAGGCTATGGCTACACCTTC.

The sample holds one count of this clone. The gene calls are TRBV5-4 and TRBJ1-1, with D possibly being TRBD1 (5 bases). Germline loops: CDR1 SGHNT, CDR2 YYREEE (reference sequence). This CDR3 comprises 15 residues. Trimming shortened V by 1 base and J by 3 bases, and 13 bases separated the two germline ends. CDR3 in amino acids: CASSLPRTRYTEAFF. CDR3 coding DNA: TGTGCCAGCAGCTTGCCCAGGACAAGGTACACTGAAGCTTTCTTT.

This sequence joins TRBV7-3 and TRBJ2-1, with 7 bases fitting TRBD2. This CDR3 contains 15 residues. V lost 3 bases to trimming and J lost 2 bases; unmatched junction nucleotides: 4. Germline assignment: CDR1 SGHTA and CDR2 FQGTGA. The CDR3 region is CASSFLAGPYNEQFF. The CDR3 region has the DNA TGTGCCAGCAGCTTCTTAGCGGGCCCCTACAATGAGCAGTTCTTC.

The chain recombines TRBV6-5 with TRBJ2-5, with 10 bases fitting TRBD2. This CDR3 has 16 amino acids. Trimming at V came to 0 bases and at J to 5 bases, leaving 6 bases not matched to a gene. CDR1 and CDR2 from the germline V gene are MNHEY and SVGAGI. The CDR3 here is CASSYSLAGDTETQYF. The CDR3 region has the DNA TGTGCCAGCAGTTACTCCCTAGCGGGAGATACCGAGACCCAGTACTTC.

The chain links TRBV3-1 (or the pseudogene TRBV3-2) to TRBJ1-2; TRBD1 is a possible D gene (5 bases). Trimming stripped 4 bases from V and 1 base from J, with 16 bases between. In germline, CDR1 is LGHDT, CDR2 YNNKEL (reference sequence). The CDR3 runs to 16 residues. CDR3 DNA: TGTGCCAGCAGCCCCCGGGGGGGGGACCGTAACTATGGCTACACCTTC. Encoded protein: CASSPRGGDRNYGYTF.

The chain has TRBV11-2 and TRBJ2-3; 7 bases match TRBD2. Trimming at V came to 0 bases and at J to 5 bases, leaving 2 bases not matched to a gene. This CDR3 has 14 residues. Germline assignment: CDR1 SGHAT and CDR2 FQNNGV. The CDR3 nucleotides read TGTGCCAGCAGCTTAGAGGTAGCGGGAGATACGCAGTATTTT. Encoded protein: CASSLEVAGDTQYF.

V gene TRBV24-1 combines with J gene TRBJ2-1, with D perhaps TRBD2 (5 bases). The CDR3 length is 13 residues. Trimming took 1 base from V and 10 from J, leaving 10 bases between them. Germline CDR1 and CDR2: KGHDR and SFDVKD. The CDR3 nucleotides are TGTGCCACCAGTGATTTTCAGGACTCCGAGCAGTTCTTC. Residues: CATSDFQDSEQFF.

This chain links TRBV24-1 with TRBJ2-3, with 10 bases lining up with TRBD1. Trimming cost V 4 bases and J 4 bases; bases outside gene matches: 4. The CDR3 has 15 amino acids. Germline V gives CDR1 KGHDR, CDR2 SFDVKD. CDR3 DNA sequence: TGTGCCACCAGTGAACGGGACAGGGGTCCAGATACGCAGTATTTT. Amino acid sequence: CATSERDRGPDTQYF.

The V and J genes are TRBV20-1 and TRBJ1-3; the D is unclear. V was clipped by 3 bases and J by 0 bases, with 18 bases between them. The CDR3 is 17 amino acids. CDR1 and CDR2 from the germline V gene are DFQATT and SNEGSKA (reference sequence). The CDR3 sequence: CSASSPGGPISGNTIYF. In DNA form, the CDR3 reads TGCAGTGCTAGTTCTCCCGGAGGACCCATCTCTGGAAACACCATATATTTT.

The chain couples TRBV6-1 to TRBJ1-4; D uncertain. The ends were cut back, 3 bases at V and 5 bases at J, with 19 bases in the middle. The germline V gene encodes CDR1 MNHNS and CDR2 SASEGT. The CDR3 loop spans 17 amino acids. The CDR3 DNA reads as TGTGCCAGCAGTGATTCCGTTAATTCGGGGATGAATGAAAAACTGTTTTTT. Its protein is CASSDSVNSGMNEKLFF.

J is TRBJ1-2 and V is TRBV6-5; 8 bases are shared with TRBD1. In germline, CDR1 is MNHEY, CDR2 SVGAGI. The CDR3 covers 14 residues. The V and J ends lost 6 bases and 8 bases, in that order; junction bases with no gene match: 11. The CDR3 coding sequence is TGTGCCAGCAGGACGACAGGGGTCATTGGCGGCTACACCTTC. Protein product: CASRTTGVIGGYTF.

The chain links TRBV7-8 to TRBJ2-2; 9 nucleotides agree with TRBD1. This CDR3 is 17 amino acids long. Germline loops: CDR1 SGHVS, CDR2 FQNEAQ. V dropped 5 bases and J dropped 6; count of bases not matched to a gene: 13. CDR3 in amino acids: CASSLRDRVNSPGELFF. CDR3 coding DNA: TGTGCCAGCAGCCTCCGGGACAGGGTTAATTCACCCGGGGAGCTGTTTTTT.

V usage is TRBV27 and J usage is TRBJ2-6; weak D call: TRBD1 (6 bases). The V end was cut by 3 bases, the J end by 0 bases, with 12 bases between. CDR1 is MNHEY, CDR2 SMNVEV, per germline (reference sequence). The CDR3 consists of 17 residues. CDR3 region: CASSFWGLPSGANVLTF. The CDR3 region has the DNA TGTGCCAGCAGTTTTTGGGGGCTCCCCTCTGGGGCCAACGTCCTGACTTTC.

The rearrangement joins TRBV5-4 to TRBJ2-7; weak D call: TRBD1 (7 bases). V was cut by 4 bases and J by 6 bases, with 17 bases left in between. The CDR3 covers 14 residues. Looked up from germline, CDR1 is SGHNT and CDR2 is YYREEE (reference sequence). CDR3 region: CASSDDRAGSEQYF. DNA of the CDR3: TGTGCCAGCAGCGATGACAGGGCGGGAAGCGAGCAGTACTTC.

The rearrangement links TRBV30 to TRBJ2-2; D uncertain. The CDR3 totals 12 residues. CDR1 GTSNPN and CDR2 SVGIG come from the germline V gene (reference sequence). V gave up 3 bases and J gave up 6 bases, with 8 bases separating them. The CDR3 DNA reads TGTGCCTGGAGCCGGGTGGCCGGGGAGCTGTTTTTT. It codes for CAWSRVAGELFF.

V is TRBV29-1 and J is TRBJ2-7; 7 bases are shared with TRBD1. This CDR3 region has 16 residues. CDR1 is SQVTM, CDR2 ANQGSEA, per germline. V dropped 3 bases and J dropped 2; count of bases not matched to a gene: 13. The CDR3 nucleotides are TGCAGCGTTGAGGAGCCGACAGGGTCTACACCCTACGAGCAGTACTTC. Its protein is CSVEEPTGSTPYEQYF.